A selection of T cell receptor beta chains follows, all from one sample in a study of post-analysis software for immune sequencing data. TCRdb reprocessed the PCR reads with MiXCR, giving one entry per CDR3 protein. The repertoire consists of roughly 620,000 distinct CDR3 sequences, with about 44% occurring once and the leading ten covering over 1.5%. Sequenced input: blood. These receptor sequences come from a girl between 5 and 17 years old with multiple sclerosis. The CDR3 runs from the conserved cysteine through the conserved F or W. Fields, in order: clone size, V gene, J gene, D gene, CDR3 protein, CDR3 DNA. The D gene is left open where the match is weak. Clone size is stated in some rows and not others, as once, few, many or a class when expanded.

>.|TRBV7-3|TRBJ2-1|.
CASSLDPVYNEQFF
TGTGCCAGCAGCTTAGATCCAGTCTACAATGAGCAGTTCTTC
>.|TRBV12-3/TRBV12-4|TRBJ1-2|.
CASNSPGTLYGYTF
TGTGCCAGCAACTCCCCGGGGACGCTTTATGGCTACACCTTC
>.|TRBV12-3/TRBV12-4|TRBJ2-7|.
CASSLNPSEQYF
TGTGCCAGCAGTTTAAATCCGTCCGAGCAGTACTTC
>.|TRBV28|TRBJ2-7|TRBD2
CASSPRGGWVEQYF
TGTGCCAGCAGTCCCCGGGGGGGATGGGTAGAGCAGTACTTC
>.|TRBV11-3|TRBJ2-4|.
CASSLPAAEYKNIQYF
TGTGCCAGCAGCTTACCAGCGGCAGAATACAAAAACATTCAGTACTTC
>.|TRBV29-1|TRBJ2-1|.
CSVEIGWGDLQFF
TGCAGCGTTGAAATTGGGTGGGGGGATCTTCAGTTCTTC
>few|TRBV7-2|TRBJ2-1|.
CASSSREWPEQFF
TGTGCCAGCAGCAGCCGGGAGTGGCCTGAGCAGTTCTTC
>.|TRBV7-3|TRBJ2-5|TRBD2
CASSQKRGGAETQYF
TGTGCCAGCAGCCAAAAACGCGGGGGGGCAGAGACCCAGTACTTC
>few|TRBV20-1|TRBJ2-7|TRBD1
CSARTGGDVEQYF
TGCAGTGCCCGGACAGGGGGAGATGTAGAGCAGTACTTC
>.|TRBV12-3/TRBV12-4|TRBJ1-5|TRBD1
CASRLGDREQQPQHF
TGTGCCAGCAGGTTGGGAGACAGGGAACAACAGCCCCAGCATTTT
>.|TRBV10-3|TRBJ1-2|.
CAISGGYGYTF
TGTGCCATCAGTGGGGGATATGGCTACACCTTC
>few|TRBV12-3/TRBV12-4|TRBJ2-6|TRBD2
CASSRMGEGRLSGANVLTF
TGTGCCAGCAGCCGGATGGGGGAGGGCCGACTCTCTGGGGCCAACGTCCTGACTTTC
>.|TRBV5-1|TRBJ1-2|TRBD1
CASSSGWTGRNGYTF
TGCGCCAGCAGCTCGGGCTGGACAGGGAGAAATGGCTACACCTTC
>.|TRBV12-3/TRBV12-4|TRBJ1-2|.
CAGTKEGSYGYTF
TGTGCCGGCACCAAGGAGGGCTCCTATGGCTACACCTTT
>.|TRBV5-1|TRBJ1-4|.
CASSLEGGALNEKLFF
TGCGCCAGCAGCTTGGAGGGAGGGGCCCTTAATGAAAAACTGTTTTTT
>.|TRBV20-1|TRBJ2-1|.
CSANNEQFF
TGCAGTGCAAACAATGAGCAGTTCTTC
>.|TRBV4-2|TRBJ2-3|.
CASSQSGFTDTQYF
TGTGCCAGCAGCCAAAGTGGGTTCACAGATACGCAGTATTTT
>.|TRBV10-3|TRBJ2-7|TRBD2
CAISESGGGGAYEQYF
TGTGCCATCAGTGAGTCTGGCGGCGGGGGGGCCTACGAGCAGTACTTC
>few|TRBV4-2|TRBJ2-6|TRBD1
CASSQESDRAGANVLTF
TGTGCCAGCAGCCAAGAGTCTGACAGGGCTGGGGCCAACGTCCTGACTTTC
>few|TRBV10-3|TRBJ1-2|.
CAISVDYYGYTF
TGTGCCATCAGTGTAGATTACTATGGCTACACCTTC
>.|TRBV6-5|TRBJ2-5|.
CASTQWDTQYQETQYF
TGTGCCAGCACCCAATGGGACACCCAGTACCAAGAGACCCAGTACTTC
>.|TRBV12-3/TRBV12-4|TRBJ1-1|.
CASSFRGGRTEAFF
TGTGCCAGCAGTTTCAGGGGAGGGAGGACTGAAGCTTTCTTT